This T cell receptor beta chain was found in a study of Graves' ophthalmopathy and Graves' hyperthyroidism listed by TCRdb under 2018. Broadly, across the study: A patient counted as having stable hyperthyroidism if there was no progression to ophthalmopathy within 18 months of follow-up. To explore V-J signatures distinguishing ophthalmopathy from hyperthyroidism, a discovery set of roughly 100 patients (roughly 45 ophthalmopathy, 57 stable hyperthyroidism) was enrolled. In a handful of hyperthyroidism patients, the T-cell repertoire of thyroid tissue was compared with the T-cell repertoire of blood. In total, over 130 blood samples were TCR-sequenced: fewer than 50 ophthalmopathy, under 80 hyperthyroidism and 17 hyperthyroidism-to-ophthalmopathy patients. An independent validation cohort was composed of fewer than 20 hyperthyroidism patients and around 16 patients who later progressed from hyperthyroidism to ophthalmopathy. TCR beta repertoire signatures were used to distinguish Graves' ophthalmopathy from Graves' hyperthyroidism and to predict progression to ophthalmopathy. After sampling, hyperthyroidism patients received methimazole starting at 30 mg daily, and ophthalmopathy patients received high-dose intravenous methylprednisolone. Results the study describes overall, beyond this receptor: In validation, the model predicted ophthalmopathy progression with 70.59% sensitivity and roughly 72% specificity; roughly eleven predicted patients were CT-confirmed with GO in a median of roughly 6.8 months. No statistical method was used to predetermine the sample size, and group allocation was not hidden from the investigators. In cross-validation, the 13-signature model distinguished ophthalmopathy from stable hyperthyroidism with approximately 85% sensitivity and 81% to 83% specificity, and in the test set the corresponding values were roughly 80% and 76%. Among expanded thyroid clonotypes with frequency above 0.001, most also showed up in blood, which suggests that blood repertoires may reflect the thyroid immune response.

TCR beta CDR3 regions were amplified from RNA transcripts for repertoire sequencing. HTBI primers and the Qiagen OneStep RT-PCR kit were used in a first-round RT-PCR, which was followed by a second-round multiplex PCR, size selection and purification. Libraries were sequenced on an Illumina HiSeq2000 using paired-end 100 bp reads. Regarding the original processing steps: SOAPnuke was used to process the reads, throwing out any read that had adapters, had uncalled bases, had a mean Phred below 15, or lacked an exact constant-primer or identifier match. COPE v1.2.5 was used to merge high-quality paired reads. Unique nucleotide sequences were defined as clonotypes and aligned to IMGT TRB V, D and J references using MiTCR v1.1. Analysis was restricted to V-J combinations with a frequency above 0.0001, which covered roughly 99% of repertoires. For each V-J combination, a TCR clonal expansion and chaos score was defined as the ratio of F50 clonal expansion to chaos observed in the TCRdist matrix. Welch's t-statistics and random forest were used to reduce features to about a dozen V-J combinations, which were fed into a naive Bayes classifier. The Morisita-Horn index was used to measure how similar the thyroid and blood repertoires were. The public reads were quality trimmed at Q25 with fastp and then assembled into clones with MiXCR by TCRdb, keeping productive beta chains. Rows are combined by CDR3 protein, so each entry shows the most common genes and DNA. None of the V and J calls come from the authors' own analysis; TCRdb made them. The sample table records around 1,200,000 distinct CDR3 sequences; about 36% of these occur just once. Roughly 11% of the sample is taken by the ten largest.

The CDR3, from cysteine to phenylalanine, totals 14 residues. Of the read, only the CDR3 DNA is kept; its 42 bases are in frame from base 1. Taken from the germline V gene (reference sequence), the CDR1 and CDR2 loops are MNHNY and SVGAGI. The junction shows trimming of 4 bases on V and 5 bases on J, plus 12 bases between the germline ends. This clonotype turned up a few times. Its specific antigen is unknown. There are no base qualities to consult, and no much larger clone falls within one base. The hyperthyroidism patients were 18 to 65 years old and newly diagnosed, with a disease duration of less than 2 months. Patients with other autoimmune diseases, uncontrolled infections, pregnancy or lactation were excluded from the study. Diagnosis relied on clinical symptoms, serum thyroxine, TRAb, thyroid ultrasound and orbital computed tomography. Trizol reagent was used to extract the total RNA, and its quality was then checked on an Agilent 2100 Bioanalyzer.

The rearrangement combines TRBV6-6 with TRBJ1-5; the D segment could be TRBD1, given 5 matching bases. The receptor was derived from an adult man with Graves' hyperthyroidism. The specimen was peripheral blood or thyroid tissue (not recorded which). The CDR3: CASSFPDTHQPQHF. The sequence in DNA is TGTGCCAGCAGTTTCCCGGACACACATCAGCCCCAGCATTTT.